This T cell receptor (beta chain) was sequenced for a study of T cell responses to AZD1222 COVID-19 vaccine. Clones were sequenced by immunoSEQ multiplex PCR, and TCRdb holds only the in-frame ones, with some missing. The sample includes around 170,000 clones, 85% to 95% of them seen just once. Trimming at V came to 6 bases and at J to 0 bases, leaving 11 bases not matched to a gene. This CDR3 comprises 18 residues. CDR1 and CDR2 from the germline V gene are SNHLY and FYNNEI. Concerning this clone itself: Its matching antigen is unknown.

Study conclusions and caveats: Clonal diversity may have been underestimated, and the donors were mostly white British, with more females than males. Baseline seropositivity occurred in only 5 to 7 AZD1222 recipients.

The source is an adult who received the AZD1222 COVID-19 vaccine. The sample consisted of peripheral blood, taken 28 days after the second AZD1222 dose. The V call is TRBV2, the J call TRBJ2-6; 7 positions agree with TRBD1. For the CDR3, the DNA is TGTGCCAGCAGAGGACAGTTGACAGGGCTCTCTGGGGCCAACGTCCTGACTTTC. Protein sequence: CASRGQLTGLSGANVLTF.